The entry below describes one TCR beta chain. This sample is part of a study of blood T cell repertoires in COVID-19. Study in general: The United States, Italy and Spain provided the acute and convalescent COVID-19 samples. Sample material is recorded as cDNA or gDNA derived from T cells, B-cell-depleted T cells, or PBMCs.

Original methodology: Amplifying reference gene primers gave estimates of nucleated cell counts. The data were produced by immunoSEQ multiplex PCR, yet TCRdb's version contains in-frame clones alone and is incomplete. The DNA gave D and trimming, while V, J and clone size come from that table. This sample carries 50,000 or so clones, 83% of them seen once, and the ten largest clones take over 15%. Germline values: CDR1 SGHTA, CDR2 FQGNSA. Trimming pared 6 bases from V and 3 bases from J, leaving 17 bases between. This CDR3 has 15 amino acids. Sequenced: peripheral blood. This TCR was sampled from a man aged 35 to 55 with acute or convalescent COVID-19. The rearrangement joins TRBV7-2 to TRBJ1-2; maybe TRBD1 (6 bases). The chain's CDR3 is CASSPTTRQDYGYTF. CDR3 bases: TGTGCCAGCAGTCCTACCACCCGACAGGACTATGGCTACACCTTC.